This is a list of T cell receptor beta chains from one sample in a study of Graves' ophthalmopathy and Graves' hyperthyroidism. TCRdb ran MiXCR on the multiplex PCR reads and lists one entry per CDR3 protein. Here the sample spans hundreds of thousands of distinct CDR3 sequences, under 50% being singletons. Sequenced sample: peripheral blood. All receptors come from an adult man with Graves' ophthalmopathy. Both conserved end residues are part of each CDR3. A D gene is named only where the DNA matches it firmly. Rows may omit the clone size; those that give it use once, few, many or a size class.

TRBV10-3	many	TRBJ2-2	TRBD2	CAAGLAGTGELFF	TGTGCCGCCGGACTAGCGGGGACCGGGGAGCTGTTTTTT
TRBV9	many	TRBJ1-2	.	CASSVFPEEYGYTF	TGTGCCAGCAGCGTCTTCCCAGAGGAATATGGCTACACCTTC
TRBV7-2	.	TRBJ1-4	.	CASSVPPRRPNEKLFF	TGTGCCAGCAGTGTCCCCCCCCGGCGGCCAAATGAAAAACTGTTTTTT
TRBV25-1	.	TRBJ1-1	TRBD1	CASSPGGVGTEAFF	TGTGCCAGCTCACCAGGGGGGGTCGGCACTGAAGCTTTCTTT
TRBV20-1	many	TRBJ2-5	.	CSARVRETQYF	TGCAGTGCTAGAGTTAGGGAGACCCAGTACTTC
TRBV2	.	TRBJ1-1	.	CASFGGGNTEAFF	TGTGCCAGCTTCGGGGGAGGAAACACTGAAGCTTTCTTT
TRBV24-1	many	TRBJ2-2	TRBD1	CATSGWTGRTGELFF	TGTGCCACCAGTGGTTGGACAGGTCGAACCGGGGAGCTGTTTTTT
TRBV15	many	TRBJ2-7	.	CATSRPLAREQYF	TGTGCCACCAGCAGACCATTAGCGAGGGAGCAGTACTTC
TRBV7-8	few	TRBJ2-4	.	CASSLGWGRKNIQYF	TGTGCCAGCAGCTTAGGGTGGGGGCGCAAAAACATTCAGTACTTC
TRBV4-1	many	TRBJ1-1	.	CASSQGFTVSEAFF	TGCGCCAGCAGCCAAGGCTTTACAGTTAGTGAAGCTTTCTTT
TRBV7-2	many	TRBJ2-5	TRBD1	CASRRTGGVETQYF	TGTGCCAGCAGAAGGACAGGGGGCGTGGAGACCCAGTACTTC
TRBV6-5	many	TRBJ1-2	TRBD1	CASNDRGSYTF	TGTGCCAGCAACGACAGGGGTAGCTACACCTTC
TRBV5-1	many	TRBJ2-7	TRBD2	CASRRTSASSYEQYF	TGCGCCAGCAGGAGGACTAGCGCGAGCTCCTACGAGCAGTACTTC
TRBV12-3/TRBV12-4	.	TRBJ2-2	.	CASSFKRDTGELFF	TGTGCCAGCAGTTTTAAACGGGACACCGGGGAGCTGTTTTTT
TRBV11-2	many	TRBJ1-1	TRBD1	CASSFFGTGNTEAFF	TGTGCCAGCAGCTTTTTCGGGACAGGGAACACTGAAGCTTTCTTT
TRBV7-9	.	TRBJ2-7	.	CASSPRQGLEGALSYEQYF	TGTGCCAGCTCACCACGTCAGGGGCTCGAGGGAGCGCTCTCCTACGAGCAGTACTTC
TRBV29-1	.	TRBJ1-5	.	CSDKDDQSQHF	TGCAGCGACAAAGACGATCAGTCCCAGCATTTT
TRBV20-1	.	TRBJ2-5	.	CSATSRPTRVQETQYF	TGCAGTGCCACCAGCAGACCGACTAGAGTCCAAGAGACCCAGTACTTC
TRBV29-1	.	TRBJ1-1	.	CSVEGRGSGEAFF	TGCAGCGTTGAAGGGCGGGGTAGCGGTGAAGCTTTCTTT
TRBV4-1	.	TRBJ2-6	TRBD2	CASSQERAQGLAAGANVLTF	TGCGCCAGCAGCCAAGAGAGGGCACAGGGACTAGCTGCTGGGGCCAACGTCCTGACTTTC
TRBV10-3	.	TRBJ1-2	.	CDIRPTTGAHGYTF	TGTGACATCAGACCGACCACGGGGGCGCACGGCTACACCTTC
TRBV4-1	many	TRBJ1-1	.	CASSQGLNAKEAFF	TGCGCCAGCAGCCAAGGCTTGAATGCAAAGGAAGCTTTCTTT
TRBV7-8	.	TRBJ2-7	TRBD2	CASRPLGLAGSSYEQYF	TGTGCCAGCAGGCCCTTAGGACTAGCGGGAAGCTCCTACGAGCAGTACTTC
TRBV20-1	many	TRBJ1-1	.	CSASGGLGWRSTEAFF	TGCAGTGCTAGTGGGGGGCTTGGATGGCGGTCGACTGAAGCTTTCTTT
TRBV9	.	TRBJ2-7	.	CASSLPEDEQYF	TGTGCCAGCTCACTCCCCGAAGACGAGCAGTACTTC
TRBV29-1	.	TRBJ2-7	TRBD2	CSQGRQREGSYEQYF	TGCAGCCAAGGGCGACAGCGGGAGGGCTCCTACGAGCAGTACTTC
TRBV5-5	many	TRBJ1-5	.	CASSWTDYSNQPQHF	TGTGCCAGCAGTTGGACGGATTATAGCAATCAGCCCCAGCATTTT
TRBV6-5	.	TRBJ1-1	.	CASSPGPNPDTEAFF	TGTGCCAGCAGTCCCGGACCAAACCCGGACACTGAAGCTTTCTTT
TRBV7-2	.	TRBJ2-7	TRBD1	CAIKMTGMDYEQYF	TGTGCCATCAAAATGACAGGGATGGATTACGAGCAGTACTTC
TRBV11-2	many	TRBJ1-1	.	CASSLVAGSEAFF	TGTGCCAGCAGCTTAGTTGCGGGCAGTGAAGCTTTCTTT
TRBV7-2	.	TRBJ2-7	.	CASSSGGVQEQYF	TGTGCCAGCAGCTCGGGTGGAGTTCAGGAGCAGTACTTC
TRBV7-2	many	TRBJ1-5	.	CASSFLGQPQHF	TGTGCCAGCAGCTTTCTGGGACAGCCCCAGCATTTT
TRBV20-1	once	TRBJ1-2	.	CSAMNRKIYGYTF	TGCAGTGCTATGAATCGCAAAATCTATGGCTACACCTTC
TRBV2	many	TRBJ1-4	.	CATKARRDEKLFF	TGTGCCACCAAAGCCCGGCGGGATGAAAAACTGTTTTTT
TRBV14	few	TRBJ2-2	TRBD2	CASSQSLAGGYLTGELFF	TGTGCCAGCAGCCAGTCTCTAGCGGGAGGCTATCTCACCGGGGAGCTGTTTTTT
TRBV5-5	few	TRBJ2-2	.	CASSFSGAPAGELFF	TGTGCCAGCAGCTTTTCCGGGGCCCCGGCCGGGGAGCTGTTTTTT
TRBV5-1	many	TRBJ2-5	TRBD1	CASQGVPGLRQETQYF	TGCGCCAGTCAGGGGGTTCCCGGCCTGAGGCAAGAGACCCAGTACTTC
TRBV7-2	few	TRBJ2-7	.	CASSRLDSLTYEQYF	TGTGCCAGCTCAAGATTGGACAGCCTCACCTACGAGCAGTACTTC
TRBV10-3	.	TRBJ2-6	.	CASSQQGDGANVLTF	TGTGCCAGCTCCCAACAGGGAGACGGGGCCAACGTCCTGACTTTC
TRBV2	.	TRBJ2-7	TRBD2	CASSEQGLVIEQYF	TGTGCCAGCAGTGAGCAGGGACTAGTAATCGAGCAGTACTTC
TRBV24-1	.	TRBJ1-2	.	CATSENSYDYGYTF	TGTGCCACCAGTGAAAACAGCTACGACTATGGCTACACCTTC
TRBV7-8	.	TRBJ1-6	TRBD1	CASSLVQGAFDSPLHF	TGTGCCAGCAGCTTAGTTCAGGGGGCCTTCGATTCACCCCTCCACTTT
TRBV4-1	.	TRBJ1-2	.	CASSQGLREPENGYTF	TGCGCCAGCAGCCAGGGACTCCGGGAGCCCGAGAACGGCTACACCTTC
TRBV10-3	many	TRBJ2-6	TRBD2	CAIRTSGSSGANVLTF	TGTGCCATCCGGACTAGCGGGAGCTCTGGGGCCAACGTCCTGACTTTC
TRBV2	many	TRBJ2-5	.	CASSDWTRRAQYF	TGTGCCAGCAGTGATTGGACCAGGCGGGCCCAGTACTTC
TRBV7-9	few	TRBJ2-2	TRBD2	CASSLVPSGGAGTGDGELFF	TGTGCCAGCAGCTTAGTTCCTAGCGGGGGGGCAGGAACCGGGGACGGGGAGCTGTTTTTT
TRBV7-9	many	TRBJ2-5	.	CASSLWGEKTQYF	TGTGCCAGCAGCTTATGGGGTGAGAAGACCCAGTACTTC